A selection of T cell receptor beta chains follows, all from one sample in a study of cytomegalovirus exposure and HLA in healthy donors. The method was immunoSEQ multiplex PCR; TCRdb's version includes in-frame clones alone and lacks a portion of them. The sample yields around 31,000 clones, of which the top ten take up around 4.9%. Sequencing used PBMCs. These receptor sequences come from a female donor in good health and CMV-seronegative. Both conserved end residues are trimmed from each CDR3. The order of the fields is CDR3 length, J gene, V gene, D gene, CDR3 protein. The D gene is left open where the match is weak.

12,TRBJ1-4,TRBV5-1,TRBD1,ASSRGTDNEKLF
11,TRBJ2-7,TRBV5-1,TRBD1,ASRPGQPYEQY
10,TRBJ2-7,TRBV5-6,-,ASSLVRAEQY
9,TRBJ2-1,TRBV20-1,-,SADRLGEQF
12,TRBJ2-5,TRBV29-1,TRBD1,SVEEWTGQETQY
14,TRBJ2-2,TRBV7-3,TRBD1,ASSLPGTGNTGELF
13,TRBJ2-2,TRBV11-3,TRBD1,ASSLETGNTGELF
14,TRBJ1-3,TRBV18,TRBD1,ASSPSQGAGGNTIY
11,TRBJ1-2,TRBV25-1,TRBD1,ASSATGEYGYT
13,TRBJ1-2,TRBV7-9,-,ASSSPSSGGVGYT